Here is one TCR beta chain with its context. The antigen remains undetermined. Clones were sequenced by immunoSEQ multiplex PCR, and TCRdb holds only the in-frame ones, with some missing. The sample lists around 94,000 clones; about three quarters were seen once. J gave up 7 bases and V 7 bases, and 8 bases lay outside the gene matches. The CDR3 consists of 14 residues. Germline values: CDR1 SNHLY, CDR2 FYNNEI. This entry belongs to a study of Ad26.COV2.S vaccination and SARS-CoV-2 variants. Notes on the study in general: TCR breadth and depth estimates may have understated total T cell responses. Compared with placebo recipients, vaccine recipients had higher spike-specific TCR breadth. It was reported that spike-specific CD8+ and CD4+ T cell responses were substantially broad after vaccination.

Sequencing used peripheral blood, obtained after recovery from COVID-19. This rearrangement joins TRBV2 to TRBJ2-1; TRBD1 aligns across 9 bases. This receptor was identified in a human donor who had recovered from COVID-19. The CDR3 DNA reads TGTGCCAGCAAACCCGGGACAGGGAAAAATGAGCAGTTCTTC. It encodes CASKPGTGKNEQFF.